This paragraph covers one T cell receptor (beta chain) sequence. This sample was included in a study of blood T cell repertoires in COVID-19. Trimming removed 6 bases at V and 11 bases at J, with 20 bases between. The CDR3 has 13 amino acids. Germline assignment: CDR1 MDHEN and CDR2 SYDVKM. Methods used by the authors: The authors estimated nucleated cell counts from reference gene primer amplification. The repertoire was sequenced with immunoSEQ multiplex PCR; TCRdb's copy has only in-frame clones and lacks some. For V, J and clone size, that table is used; D and trimming come from the DNA. Here the sample spans more than 200,000 clones, around 84% being singletons.

Sequencing used peripheral blood. The sequence was collected from a man between 60 and 75 years old with acute or convalescent COVID-19. The V gene is TRBV28, the J gene TRBJ2-7, with a tentative D call TRBD1 (5 bases). CDR3 loop: CASSNNVQELKYF. The CDR3 DNA is TGTGCCAGCAGCAACAACGTACAGGAACTAAAGTACTTC.